The 32 T cell receptor beta chains below were found in one sample sequenced in a study of cytomegalovirus exposure and HLA in healthy donors. 13 Jbeta primers and 60 Vbeta primers were used for the PCR. Here immunoSEQ multiplex PCR was the method, and the copy in TCRdb shows in-frame clones only, minus some. The repertoire holds 150,000 to 200,000 clones, more than 60% seen once, with about 3.4% in the top ten. Sequencing used PBMCs. All receptors come from a female donor in good health and CMV-seronegative.

This chain joins TRBV28 and TRBJ1-4; 9 bases are shared with TRBD1. The CDR3 spans 16 residues. Germline values: CDR1 MDHEN, CDR2 SYDVKM. J gave up 8 bases and V 4 bases, and 11 bases lay outside the gene matches. For the CDR3, the DNA is TGTGCCAGCAGTTCCCAAACCGGGACAGGGAACGAAAAACTGTTTTTT. Amino acids: CASSSQTGTGNEKLFF.

This clone was seen only a few times. The CDR3 nucleotides are TGTGCCAGCAGCTTAGCGCGCGGGGCTAACTATGGCTACACCTTC. Its translation is CASSLARGANYGYTF. This chain uses TRBV7-2 with TRBJ1-2; D unclear. The germline V gene encodes CDR1 SGHTA and CDR2 FQGNSA. V gave up 0 bases and J gave up 0 bases, with 8 bases separating them. This CDR3 has 15 amino acids.

The chain uses TRBV11-3 and TRBJ2-7, with 9 bases aligning to TRBD1. This CDR3 has 16 amino acids. The junction had 5 bases not matched to a gene; V was cut back by 1 base and J by 1 base. Germline V gene data show CDR1 as SGHNT and CDR2 as YENEEA. The CDR3 loop reads CASSLGTGEGSYEQYF. The CDR3 bases are TGTGCCAGCAGCTTAGGGACAGGGGAAGGTTCCTACGAGCAGTACTTC. The complete variable domain, with remaining parts taken from reference TRBV11-3 and TRBJ2-7, reads EAGVVQSPRYKIIEKKQPVAFWCNPISGHNTLYWYLQNLGQGPELLIRYENEEAVDDSQLPKDRFSAERLKGVDSTLKIQPAELGDSAVYLCASSLGTGEGSYEQYFGPGTRLTVT.

This clone was recorded only once. The chain employs TRBV5-6 and TRBJ1-5, with D possibly TRBD1 on 6 matching bases. Germline lookup yields CDR1 SGHDT and CDR2 YYEEEE. CDR3 size: 16 residues. Trimming pared 4 bases from V and 4 bases from J, leaving 18 bases between. The CDR3 is CASSQSGRQANQPQHF. CDR3 in DNA: TGTGCCAGCAGCCAATCAGGCAGACAGGCGAATCAGCCCCAGCATTTT.

The rearrangement joins TRBV15 to TRBJ2-7; D might be TRBD2 (7 bases). This CDR3 is 20 amino acids long. Trimming pared 0 bases from V and 0 bases from J, leaving 24 bases between. Germline V gene data show CDR1 as LNHNV and CDR2 as YYDKDF (reference sequence). CDR3 sequence reads: CATSRDVTLGGTPSSYEQYF. For the CDR3, the DNA is TGTGCCACCAGCAGAGATGTAACTTTGGGGGGGACACCGAGCTCCTACGAGCAGTACTTC.

This clone was observed a few times. The chain combines TRBV27 with TRBJ1-2; 12 bases match TRBD1. Germline CDR1 MNHEY, CDR2 SMNVEV (reference sequence). The CDR3 runs 15 residues. Trimming cost V 1 base and J 8 bases; bases outside gene matches: 5. The CDR3 DNA is TGTGCCAGCAGTTTATGGGGACAGGGGGCAGGAGGCTACACCTTC. As protein: CASSLWGQGAGGYTF.

CDR3: CAWSSGSENSPLHF. The CDR3 DNA is TGTGCCTGGAGTTCCGGCAGCGAAAATTCACCCCTCCACTTT. J is TRBJ1-6 and V is TRBV30; D gene unclear. V shed 2 bases and J shed 7 bases, with 12 bases lying between them. This CDR3 has 14 amino acids. Looked up from germline, CDR1 is GTSNPN and CDR2 is SVGIG (reference sequence).

For this clone: The sample holds other DNA sequences that translate to the same CDR3. The chain links TRBV5-1 to TRBJ2-5; TRBD2 matches at 11 bases. CDR1 is SGHRS, CDR2 YFSETQ, per germline. The CDR3 sequence is 15 residues long. J gave up 2 bases and V 4 bases, and 4 bases lay outside the gene matches. This CDR3 is CASSSGTSGQETQYF. CDR3 nucleotides: TGCGCCAGCAGCAGCGGGACTAGCGGACAAGAGACCCAGTACTTC.

V is TRBV28 and J is TRBJ1-5; D remains unclear. Germline V CDR1 and CDR2: MDHEN, SYDVKM. CDR3 length: 14 residues. With 2 bases removed from V and 4 bases from J, the gap between germline ends came to 9 bases. DNA of the CDR3: TGTGCCAGCAGTTTAGAACTGGTAAATCAGCCCCAGCATTTT. This translates into CASSLELVNQPQHF.

The chain is built from TRBV6-4 and TRBJ2-3; the match to TRBD1 covers 7 bases. Germline CDR1 MRHNA, CDR2 SNTAGT. The V and J ends lost 11 bases and 2 bases, in that order; junction bases with no gene match: 7. The CDR3 sequence is 13 residues long. This CDR3 is CACAGTATDTQYF. The CDR3 nucleotides are TGTGCCTGCGCCGGGACAGCCACAGATACGCAGTATTTT.

V is TRBV28 and J is TRBJ2-7, with 9 bases aligning to TRBD2. This CDR3 contains 15 residues. Germline CDR1 and CDR2: MDHEN and SYDVKM. V dropped 7 bases and J dropped 6; count of bases not matched to a gene: 13. Written as DNA, the CDR3 is TGTGCCAGCACCAATTTAGTAGCGGGGGCTAGCGAGCAGTACTTC. This translates into CASTNLVAGASEQYF.

V and J are TRBV27 and TRBJ2-7; TRBD1 aligns across 8 bases. The CDR3 is made up of 14 amino acids. Germline V CDR1 and CDR2: MNHEY, SMNVEV (reference sequence). The ends lost 5 bases at V and 2 bases at J; junction bases unmatched: 5. The CDR3 loop is CASSPMDRAYEQYF. CDR3 coding DNA: TGTGCCAGCAGTCCTATGGACAGGGCCTACGAGCAGTACTTC.

The chain's CDR3 is CSVSISAGETQYF. CDR3 in DNA: TGCAGCGTCTCCATATCTGCAGGGGAGACCCAGTACTTC. The V and J genes are TRBV29-1 and TRBJ2-5, with a weak D call TRBD1 (5 bases). Looked up from germline, CDR1 is SQVTM and CDR2 is ANQGSEA. CDR3 size: 13 residues. Trimming took off 6 bases at V and 5 bases at J, with 16 bases between the two ends. Full variable domain (missing parts from reference TRBV29-1 and TRBJ2-5): SAVISQKPSRDICQRGTSLTIQCQVDSQVTMMFWYRQQPGQSLTLIATANQGSEATYESGFVIDKFPISRPNLTFSTLTVSNMSPEDSSIYLCSVSISAGETQYFGPGTRLLVL.

The V and J genes are TRBV4-3 and TRBJ1-3; TRBD1 might be the D (5 bases). This CDR3 comprises 16 residues. Deletions cut 5 bases from V and 0 bases from J, with 14 bases between. CDR1 is LGHNA, CDR2 YSLEER, per germline. The CDR3 is CASSDLGGDSGNTIYF. The CDR3 DNA reads as TGCGCCAGCAGCGACCTCGGAGGGGACTCTGGAAACACCATATATTTT.

This clone occurred once. The chain uses TRBV6-1 and TRBJ2-5; 9 nucleotides line up with TRBD2. The CDR3 loop spans 16 amino acids. Germline CDR1 MNHNS, CDR2 SASEGT. Trimming at V came to 4 bases and at J to 4 bases, leaving 10 bases not matched to a gene. The CDR3 nucleotides read TGTGCCAGCAGTGCCAGACTAGCGGAAGTCCTAGAGACCCAGTACTTC. Amino acids: CASSARLAEVLETQYF.

V is TRBV7-2 and J is TRBJ2-7, with 7 bases identical to TRBD1. V dropped 8 bases and J dropped 4; count of bases not matched to a gene: 8. Germline V lookup: CDR1 SGHTA, CDR2 FQGNSA. The CDR3 consists of 13 residues. DNA for the CDR3: TGTGCCAGCCTCTGGAGACAGGGATACGAGCAGTACTTC. This translates into CASLWRQGYEQYF.

This clone was recorded once. The rearrangement uses TRBV4-3 and TRBJ1-6; the D gene is possibly TRBD1 (5 bases). The V end lost 0 bases, the J end lost 5 bases, and 8 bases lay between the germline ends. This CDR3 has 15 residues. Germline values: CDR1 LGHNA, CDR2 YSLEER. CDR3: CASSQDGGNNSPLHF. The CDR3, as DNA: TGCGCCAGCAGCCAAGATGGGGGGAATAATTCACCCCTCCACTTT.

The chain is built from TRBV19 and TRBJ2-1; possibly TRBD1 for D (6 bases). Germline loops: CDR1 LNHDA, CDR2 SQIVND (reference sequence). Trimming shortened V by 4 bases and J by 0 bases, and 7 bases separated the two germline ends. The CDR3 totals 14 residues. CDR3 amino acids: CASSRTDSYNEQFF. The CDR3 nucleotides read TGTGCCAGTAGTAGGACAGACTCCTACAATGAGCAGTTCTTC.

The rearrangement uses TRBV7-9 and TRBJ1-1, with 7 bases matching TRBD1. CDR3 length: 15 amino acids. Trimming removed 5 bases from V and 5 bases from J; junction bases left unmatched: 11. CDR1 and CDR2 (germline): SEHNR, FQNEAQ (reference sequence). The CDR3 loop is CASSPHPGGRTEAFF. The CDR3, as DNA: TGTGCCAGCAGCCCCCACCCAGGGGGAAGGACTGAAGCTTTCTTT.

The chain has TRBV30 and TRBJ1-6; possibly TRBD1 for D (5 bases). The V gene's germline CDR1 is GTSNPN and CDR2 SVGIG (reference sequence). V gave up 2 bases and J gave up 4 bases, with 9 bases separating them. CDR3 size: 14 residues. The CDR3 is CAWSPGEYNSPLHF. Here the CDR3 DNA reads TGTGCCTGGAGTCCGGGGGAATATAATTCACCCCTCCACTTT. Variable domain in full (rest from reference TRBV30 and TRBJ1-6): SQTIHQWPATLVQPVGSPLSLECTVEGTSNPNLYWYRQAAGRGLQLLFYSVGIGQISSEVPQNLSASRPQDRQFILSSKKLLLSDSGFYLCAWSPGEYNSPLHFGNGTRLTVT.

The chain links TRBV7-3 to TRBJ2-5, with TRBD1 as a possible D gene (6 bases). V lost 5 bases to trimming and J lost 5 bases, with 15 bases between them. The germline gives CDR1 SGHTA, CDR2 FQGTGA. The CDR3 is made up of 14 amino acids. As DNA, the CDR3 is TGTGCCAGCAGCCGGGACGGAAGGGGGGAGACCCAGTACTTC. Protein: CASSRDGRGETQYF.

The rearrangement uses TRBV19 and TRBJ1-6, with D maybe TRBD1 (6 bases). Trimming pared 7 bases from V and 4 bases from J, leaving 20 bases between. This CDR3 is built from 17 residues. From germline, CDR1 is LNHDA and CDR2 SQIVND (reference sequence). The chain's CDR3 is CASKTGKLSWYNSPLHF. In DNA, the CDR3 is TGTGCCAGTAAGACAGGCAAGCTCTCCTGGTATAATTCACCCCTCCACTTT.

The chain joins TRBV4-1 to TRBJ1-1; D unresolved. CDR3 length: 14 amino acids. The V end lost 3 bases, the J end lost 4 bases, and 12 bases lay between the germline ends. Germline values: CDR1 MGHRA, CDR2 YSYEKL. Here the CDR3 reads CASSHPSASTEAFF. The CDR3, as DNA: TGCGCCAGCAGCCACCCTTCAGCGAGCACTGAAGCTTTCTTT.

A note on this clone: The sample holds other DNA sequences that translate to the same CDR3. The chain links TRBV7-9 to TRBJ1-2; a possible D gene is TRBD1 (6 bases). Germline-derived CDR1 and CDR2 are SEHNR and FQNEAQ (reference sequence). V dropped 4 bases and J dropped 4 bases, with 10 bases sitting between them. The CDR3 has 13 amino acids. The CDR3 nucleotides are TGTGCCAGCAGCTCACAGGGACCCTATGGCTACACCTTC. This encodes CASSSQGPYGYTF.

This clone was picked up one time. The chain carries TRBV11-2 and TRBJ2-3; D is uncertain. Deletions cut 0 bases from V and 4 bases from J, with 5 bases between. Germline V gene sequence: CDR1 SGHAT, CDR2 FQNNGV. This CDR3 is 13 amino acids long. CDR3 coding DNA: TGTGCCAGCAGCTTAGATCGGGCAGATACGCAGTATTTT. Amino acid sequence: CASSLDRADTQYF.

This clone was seen once. The V call is TRBV9, the J call TRBJ1-5; weak D call: TRBD1 (5 bases). The germline V gene encodes CDR1 SGDLS and CDR2 YYNGEE. With 0 bases removed from V and 6 bases from J, the gap between germline ends came to 13 bases. The CDR3 is made up of 15 amino acids. CDR3 in amino acids: CASSVGIYRFQPQHF. The CDR3 nucleotides are TGTGCCAGCAGCGTAGGGATTTACAGGTTTCAGCCCCAGCATTTT.

This sequence joins TRBV7-7 and TRBJ2-5, with TRBD2 matching 7 bases. The CDR3 runs to 16 residues. The V segment lost 1 base and the J segment 2 bases; nucleotides outside the gene matches: 7. The V gene's germline CDR1 is SSHAT and CDR2 FNYEAQ (reference sequence). CDR3 loop: CASSLDVAGPQETQYF. The CDR3 DNA is TGTGCCAGCAGCTTAGACGTAGCGGGCCCACAAGAGACCCAGTACTTC.

The chain joins TRBV4-2 to TRBJ2-7, with 11 bases matching TRBD2. The junction had 5 bases not matched to a gene; V was cut back by 4 bases and J by 3 bases. The CDR3 length is 15 residues. Germline V gene sequence: CDR1 LGHNA, CDR2 YNFKEQ. CDR3 sequence (DNA): TGTGCCAGCAGCCTCGGGACTAGCGGTGACTACGAGCAGTACTTC. Translated, it gives CASSLGTSGDYEQYF.

This chain connects TRBV18 to TRBJ2-1; 10 nucleotides line up with TRBD2. Germline V gives CDR1 KGHSH, CDR2 LQKENI. The CDR3 spans 17 residues. V lost 3 bases, J lost 7 bases, and 12 bases stayed unmatched. The CDR3 here is CASSPQLAGGASNEQFF. The CDR3 DNA is TGTGCCAGCTCACCGCAATTAGCGGGAGGTGCGTCGAATGAGCAGTTCTTC.

The V and J genes are TRBV18 and TRBJ2-5; D perhaps matches TRBD1 (6 bases). The ends were cut back, 8 bases at V and 1 base at J, with 11 bases in the middle. Germline CDR1 reads KGHSH; CDR2 reads LQKENI. This CDR3 has 13 amino acids. The CDR3 DNA sequence: TGTGCCAGCGCAGAGGGGGTCCAAGAGACCCAGTACTTC. As protein: CASAEGVQETQYF.

This clone was counted between two and nine times. The chain carries TRBV5-1 and TRBJ2-1, with 7 bases identical to TRBD2. Germline assignment: CDR1 SGHRS and CDR2 YFSETQ. V lost 0 bases, J lost 3 bases, and 0 bases stayed unmatched. This CDR3 spans 14 amino acids. The CDR3 spells CASSLASGYNEQFF. In DNA, the CDR3 is TGCGCCAGCAGCTTGGCTAGCGGCTACAATGAGCAGTTCTTC.

The V gene is TRBV7-2, the J gene TRBJ2-1; 9 bases are shared with TRBD2. With V trimmed by 1 base and J by 10 bases, 8 bases remained unmatched. The CDR3 is 15 residues long. Looked up from germline, CDR1 is SGHTA and CDR2 is FQGNSA. CDR3 nucleotides: TGTGCCAGCAGCTTAGTGATAGCGGGAGTTCAGGAGCAGTTCTTC. This gives the protein CASSLVIAGVQEQFF. The full variable domain, its missing parts supplied by reference TRBV7-2 and TRBJ2-1, is GAGVSQSPSNKVTEKGKDVELRCDPISGHTALYWYRQSLGQGLEFLIYFQGNSAPDKSGLPSDRFSAERTGGSVSTLTIQRTQQEDSAVYLCASSLVIAGVQEQFFGPGTRLTVL.